This T cell receptor beta chain was found in a study of T cell responses to AZD1222 COVID-19 vaccine. Looking at the study overall: It was second doses at about 4 or about 12 weeks that were pooled. Study results and limitations: Repertoires were collected only later (after the peak T cell response had occurred). The study found Spike-specific TCR breadth and depth rose after two AZD1222 doses.

Only in-frame clones appear in the TCRdb table, and some are missing; sequencing was by immunoSEQ multiplex PCR. Of 55,000 to 75,000 clones listed, roughly 85% are singletons. Trimming took 5 bases from V and 3 from J; bases not matched to a gene: 6. Germline lookup yields CDR1 MNHNY and CDR2 SVGAGI (reference sequence). The CDR3 runs to 15 residues. Points on this clone: Its specificity is not known.

The clonotype originates from an adult in good health. Here the sequenced sample was peripheral blood, taken on day 0 of AZD1222 vaccination. The J gene is TRBJ1-5, the V gene TRBV6-6; 8 positions agree with TRBD1. For the CDR3, the DNA is TGTGCCAGCAGTGATCGACAGGGGCTCAATCAGCCCCAGCATTTT. Translating gives CASSDRQGLNQPQHF.